These 4 T cell receptor beta chains came from one sample sequenced in a study of shared clonotypes between healthy human individuals. The data were produced by immunoSEQ multiplex PCR, yet TCRdb's version contains in-frame clones alone and is incomplete. Among 980,000 or so clones, approximately 80% were seen once, and the ten largest hold about 1.5%. Material for sequencing was memory CD4+ T cells sorted from blood. Subset here: CD45RA-negative fraction. The receptor set was obtained from a man younger than 30 in good health.

The sample holds a few counts of this clone. This chain uses TRBV6-1 with TRBJ1-1, with unresolved D. Germline V lookup: CDR1 MNHNS, CDR2 SASEGT. This CDR3 comprises 13 residues. Trimming cost V 1 base and J 7 bases, with 10 bases left between them. The CDR3 is CASSEGWRGEAFF. CDR3 sequence (DNA): TGTGCCAGCAGTGAAGGGTGGCGGGGTGAAGCTTTCTTT.

Here the CDR3 DNA reads TGCGCCAGCAGCGGGAAAGTGGGCACTGAAGCTTTCTTT. The encoded protein is CASSGKVGTEAFF. The chain couples TRBV5-1 to TRBJ1-1; D remains unclear. Germline CDR1 and CDR2: SGHRS and YFSETQ. The CDR3 is 13 amino acids. V lost 4 bases, J lost 4 bases, and 11 bases lay in between.

The CDR3 sequence is CAWSPSSGSGSGELFF. CDR3 nucleotide sequence: TGTGCCTGGAGTCCCAGTAGCGGGTCGGGATCCGGGGAGCTGTTTTTT. The chain couples TRBV30 to TRBJ2-2, with 7 bases fitting TRBD2. The germline V gene has CDR1 GTSNPN and CDR2 SVGIG (reference sequence). This CDR3 has 16 amino acids. Trimming cost V 2 bases and J 6 bases; bases outside gene matches: 12.

The sample holds a few counts of this clone. The chain employs TRBV5-1 and TRBJ1-4; tentatively, D is TRBD1 (6 bases). Looked up from germline, CDR1 is SGHRS and CDR2 is YFSETQ. CDR3 length equals 16 residues. Between the trimmed V and J ends, which lost 4 bases and 0 bases, there was a span of 13 bases. The CDR3 sequence: CASSTQGRTTNEKLFF. In DNA form, the CDR3 reads TGCGCCAGCAGCACCCAGGGGCGAACAACTAATGAAAAACTGTTTTTT.